This TCR beta chain appears in the sequencing data of a study of cytomegalovirus exposure and HLA in healthy donors. This CDR3 spans 15 amino acids. Germline CDR1 is SGHTA and CDR2 is FQGTGA. V trimming: 1 base; J trimming: 7 bases; junction bases outside the gene matches: 1. Primers included in the PCR were 60 Vbeta and 13 Jbeta primers. Method: immunoSEQ multiplex PCR; TCRdb's copy keeps in-frame clones and lacks some. The sample has some 96,000 clones. This sequence originates from a woman in her 30s in good health and CMV-seronegative. This chain uses TRBV7-3 with TRBJ1-6; 10 nucleotides align to TRBD1. Sequencing input: PBMCs. CDR3 region: CASSLRGQGNSPLHF. The CDR3 nucleotides read TGTGCCAGCAGCTTAAGGGGACAGGGGAATTCACCCCTCCACTTT.